The rows below give T cell receptor beta chains drawn from one sample of a study of OX40 agonist ivuxolimab in advanced cancers. Generated by immunoSEQ multiplex PCR, the TCRdb table keeps only in-frame clones and is missing some. The table shows about 82,000 clones, with 90% to 95% occurring only once. The input for sequencing was CD4+ or CD8+ T cells sorted from blood, taken in a trial of the OX40 agonist ivuxolimab. These receptor sequences come from an adult with an advanced solid tumor such as melanoma, head and neck, liver or kidney cancer. Both conserved end residues are part of each CDR3. Fields, in order: J gene, V gene, clone size, D gene, CDR3 protein, CDR3 DNA. The D gene is left open where the match is weak. Some rows mark clone size as missing; the rest say once, few, many or name a class of expanded clone.

>TRBJ1-2|TRBV2|once|.
CASRPDSFAYGYTF
TGTGCCAGCAGACCCGACAGTTTCGCCTATGGCTACACCTTC
>TRBJ2-1|TRBV7-8|.|.
CASSSYYRAPSYNEQFF
TGTGCCAGCAGCTCGTACTACAGGGCCCCATCCTACAATGAGCAGTTCTTC
>TRBJ1-1|TRBV5-1|.|.
CASSLRAGPRRGDTEAFF
TGCGCCAGCAGCTTAAGGGCAGGGCCCAGGCGCGGGGACACTGAAGCTTTCTTT
>TRBJ2-5|TRBV15|.|TRBD2
CATSGSGNVRETQYF
TGTGCCACCAGCGGTAGCGGGAACGTTCGAGAGACCCAGTACTTC
>TRBJ2-7|TRBV2|.|TRBD1
CASKSGQGAYEQYF
TGTGCCAGCAAGTCGGGACAGGGGGCATACGAGCAGTACTTC
>TRBJ2-1|TRBV20-1|.|.
CSASGINEQFF
TGCAGTGCCTCAGGGATCAATGAGCAGTTCTTC
>TRBJ1-1|TRBV5-4|.|.
CASSTRRAGMNTEAFF
TGTGCCAGCAGCACCCGCCGGGCAGGGATGAACACTGAAGCTTTCTTT
>TRBJ2-1|TRBV5-1|.|.
CASSGSGESYNEQFF
TGCGCCAGCAGCGGATCAGGGGAGTCCTACAATGAGCAGTTCTTC
>TRBJ2-3|TRBV9|.|TRBD2
CASSTASGINTDTQYF
TGTGCCAGCAGCACGGCTAGCGGGATAAACACAGATACGCAGTATTTT
>TRBJ2-5|TRBV18|.|TRBD1
CASSLDRVRETQYF
TGTGCCAGCTCACTGGACAGGGTTAGAGAGACCCAGTACTTC
>TRBJ2-7|TRBV27|.|TRBD2
CASSLSPPGLPKGVYEQYF
TGTGCCAGCAGTTTATCGCCACCGGGACTACCGAAGGGAGTCTACGAGCAGTACTTC
>TRBJ1-3|TRBV4-1|.|.
CASSQGVLSGNTIYF
TGCGCCAGCAGCCAGGGAGTCCTCTCTGGAAACACCATATATTTT
>TRBJ2-1|TRBV21-1|.|.
CASTEGQGDEQFF
TGTGCCAGCACCGAGGGACAGGGCGATGAGCAGTTCTTC
>TRBJ2-3|TRBV11-3|.|.
CASSRGVTDTQYF
TGTGCCAGCAGCCGCGGAGTGACAGATACGCAGTATTTT
>TRBJ2-7|TRBV11-2|.|TRBD1
CASSLRGGIYEQYF
TGTGCCAGCAGCTTAAGAGGGGGCATCTACGAGCAGTACTTC
>TRBJ2-7|TRBV6-5|.|TRBD2
CASSPSGWGQEQYF
TGTGCCAGCAGTCCTAGCGGGTGGGGTCAGGAGCAGTACTTC
>TRBJ2-5|TRBV5-1|.|.
CASSLVEETQYF
TGCGCCAGCAGCTTGGTCGAAGAGACCCAGTACTTC
>TRBJ1-5|TRBV19|.|.
CASSIGGGTNQPQHF
TGTGCCAGTAGTATCGGGGGAGGGACTAATCAGCCCCAGCATTTT
>TRBJ2-3|TRBV14|.|.
CASSQGGAATQYF
TGTGCCAGCAGCCAAGGAGGGGCTGCTACGCAGTATTTT
>TRBJ1-2|TRBV11-1|.|.
CASSQGGLRGGYTF
TGTGCCAGCAGCCAAGGAGGATTGAGGGGTGGCTACACCTTC
>TRBJ2-3|TRBV7-8|.|TRBD2
CASSSGTSGRSRTDTQYF
TGTGCCAGCAGCTCCGGGACTAGCGGGAGAAGCCGCACAGATACGCAGTATTTT
>TRBJ1-3|TRBV5-1|.|.
CASSLGSGNTIYF
TGCGCCAGCAGCTTGGGTTCTGGAAACACCATATATTTT
>TRBJ2-7|TRBV28|once|TRBD1
CASRGAGGNSYEQYF
TGTGCCAGCAGGGGTGCAGGGGGCAACTCTTACGAGCAGTACTTC
>TRBJ2-7|TRBV18|.|.
CASSPPGQTGEQYF
TGTGCCAGCTCACCCCCGGGACAAACGGGCGAGCAGTACTTC
>TRBJ2-7|TRBV28|.|.
CASGGSPPGYEQYF
TGTGCCAGCGGGGGCTCACCCCCGGGTTACGAGCAGTACTTC
>TRBJ2-3|TRBV5-1|once|.
CASSFAGNTDTQYF
TGCGCCAGCAGCTTTGCGGGAAACACAGATACGCAGTATTTT
>TRBJ2-5|TRBV28|.|.
CASSLAPGGQETQYF
TGTGCCAGCAGTTTGGCCCCAGGAGGCCAAGAGACCCAGTACTTC
>TRBJ2-1|TRBV4-1|.|.
CASFSYSPNENGEQFF
TGCGCCAGCTTCTCCTACTCTCCCAACGAGAACGGTGAGCAGTTCTTC
>TRBJ1-5|TRBV18|medium-sized|.
CASSPLFPTYQPQHF
TGTGCCAGCTCACCACTCTTCCCCACATATCAGCCCCAGCATTTT
>TRBJ2-3|TRBV7-9|.|.
CASSLDLTDTQYF
TGTGCCAGCAGCTTAGACCTCACAGATACGCAGTATTTT
>TRBJ2-1|TRBV11-1|.|TRBD2
CASSLTSGRIYEQFF
TGTGCCAGCAGCCTGACTAGCGGGAGGATCTATGAGCAGTTCTTC
>TRBJ2-7|TRBV18|.|.
CASSPPRPGEQYF
TGTGCCAGCTCACCACCCCGACCTGGGGAGCAGTACTTC
>TRBJ1-2|TRBV7-8|.|.
CASSLTAGSLSGYTF
TGTGCCAGCAGCTTAACGGCGGGTTCCCTCTCTGGCTACACCTTC
>TRBJ1-1|TRBV28|.|.
CASSNPMNTEAFF
TGTGCCAGCAGTAACCCGATGAACACTGAAGCTTTCTTT
>TRBJ2-5|TRBV6-5|.|.
CATALAKTQYF
TGTGCCACCGCTCTCGCGAAGACCCAGTACTTC
>TRBJ1-1|TRBV25-1|.|.
CASTVAAKSEAFF
TGTGCCAGCACGGTGGCTGCGAAGTCTGAAGCTTTCTTT
>TRBJ2-7|TRBV6-5|once|TRBD2
CASWPGRGEQYF
TGTGCCAGCTGGCCTGGGAGGGGCGAGCAGTACTTC
>TRBJ1-5|TRBV30|few|.
CAWSRTADNQPQHF
TGTGCCTGGAGTCGGACAGCCGACAATCAGCCCCAGCATTTT
>TRBJ2-1|TRBV30|.|.
CAWSPRVDEQFF
TGTGCCTGGAGTCCCCGGGTTGATGAGCAGTTCTTC
>TRBJ1-5|TRBV6-1|.|TRBD1
CASSGTGGYQPQHF
TGTGCCAGCAGTGGGACAGGGGGGTATCAGCCCCAGCATTTT
>TRBJ2-5|TRBV28|.|TRBD1
CASSLWPGQGETQYF
TGTGCCAGCAGTTTATGGCCCGGACAGGGGGAGACCCAGTACTTC
>TRBJ1-4|TRBV5-1|.|.
CASSDSTNEKLFF
TGCGCCAGCTCGGACTCAACTAATGAAAAACTGTTTTTT
>TRBJ2-2|TRBV5-6|once|.
CASSFATGELFF
TGTGCCAGCAGCTTCGCCACCGGGGAGCTGTTTTTT
>TRBJ1-2|TRBV5-4|.|TRBD1
CASSLPGGYGYTF
TGTGCCAGCAGCCTACCAGGGGGTTATGGCTACACCTTC
>TRBJ2-2|TRBV18|once|.
CASSPSHFDGELFF
TGTGCCAGCTCACCAAGCCACTTCGACGGGGAGCTGTTTTTT
>TRBJ1-5|TRBV27|.|.
CASAQREYQPQHF
TGTGCCAGCGCCCAACGTGAGTATCAGCCCCAGCATTTT
>TRBJ2-1|TRBV9|.|.
CASSKTGISVDEQFF
TGTGCCAGCAGTAAAACAGGTATATCGGTGGATGAGCAGTTCTTC
>TRBJ2-1|TRBV19|.|.
CASSIVGGEQFF
TGTGCCAGTAGTATAGTCGGGGGAGAGCAGTTCTTC
>TRBJ2-5|TRBV14|.|.
CASSQILGATQYF
TGTGCCAGCAGCCAGATTCTGGGGGCGACCCAGTACTTC
>TRBJ2-5|TRBV6-6|.|TRBD2
CASSWTSGGAQTQYF
TGTGCCAGCAGTTGGACTAGCGGGGGGGCTCAGACCCAGTACTTC
>TRBJ1-2|TRBV7-2|few|TRBD1
CASSLVTGKGSGYGYTF
TGTGCCAGCAGCTTAGTGACAGGGAAGGGGTCGGGCTATGGCTACACCTTC
>TRBJ2-7|TRBV19|.|TRBD2
CASSSTSGSPYEQYF
TGTGCCAGTAGTTCGACTAGCGGGTCGCCCTACGAGCAGTACTTC
>TRBJ1-3|TRBV28|.|.
CASSPPTVSGNTIYF
TGTGCCAGCAGTCCCCCGACGGTCTCTGGAAACACCATATATTTT
>TRBJ1-2|TRBV6-5|.|.
CASSYSNSNYGYTF
TGTGCCAGCAGTTACTCAAACAGCAACTATGGCTACACCTTC
>TRBJ1-2|TRBV7-9|.|TRBD1
CASSPDRATFIGYTF
TGTGCCAGCAGCCCGGACAGGGCAACCTTTATAGGCTACACCTTC
>TRBJ1-2|TRBV28|.|.
CASSLHNNYGYTF
TGTGCCAGCAGCCTGCATAATAACTATGGCTACACCTTC
>TRBJ2-5|TRBV2|.|TRBD2
CASSDSSGRWETQYF
TGTGCCAGCAGTGATTCTAGCGGGAGATGGGAGACCCAGTACTTC
>TRBJ1-5|TRBV6-1|.|TRBD1
CASIRDRGSIEAQHF
TGTGCCAGCATCCGGGACAGGGGGTCCATAGAGGCCCAGCATTTT
>TRBJ2-7|TRBV9|.|TRBD1
CASSSSPGQGPYEQYF
TGTGCCAGCAGCTCCTCCCCGGGACAGGGTCCCTACGAGCAGTACTTC
>TRBJ1-5|TRBV9|.|.
CASSGTATNQPQHF
TGTGCCAGCAGCGGGACAGCAACCAATCAGCCCCAGCATTTT